This TCR beta chain was identified during a study of Ad26.COV2.S vaccination and SARS-CoV-2 variants. Overall study context: The COV1001 Ad26.COV2.S trial arm included the donor.

Comments on this clone: What it binds is not known.

Germline CDR1 and CDR2: SQVTM and ANQGSEA. V was pared by 4 bases and J by 9 bases, with 6 bases of the junction left unmatched. This CDR3 region has 13 residues. Study-wide findings and caveats: Similar non-spike TCR breadth was observed in recipients of vaccine and of placebo. There was reportedly substantial breadth in spike-specific CD8+ and CD4+ T cell responses after vaccination.

Method: immunoSEQ multiplex PCR; TCRdb's copy keeps in-frame clones and lacks some. The sample gives around 400,000 clones, about four fifths of which show up once; roughly 7.4% is in the top ten. Treatment in this sample: approximately 18 received Ad26.COV2.S at low or high dose, single or two shots; about 5 received placebo; per-sample allocation not given. Day 63 after the first vaccine or placebo injection was the time point for sampling. This TCR was sampled from a person between 18 and 59 years old who received the Ad26.COV2.S COVID-19 vaccine or a placebo. The sample in question was peripheral blood, obtained in a trial of Ad26.COV2.S vaccine versus placebo. This sequence joins TRBV29-1 and TRBJ1-6; the match to TRBD1 covers 7 bases. The CDR3 region is CSVGDRVTSPLHF. CDR3 nucleotides: TGCAGCGTTGGAGACAGGGTTACTTCACCCCTCCACTTT.